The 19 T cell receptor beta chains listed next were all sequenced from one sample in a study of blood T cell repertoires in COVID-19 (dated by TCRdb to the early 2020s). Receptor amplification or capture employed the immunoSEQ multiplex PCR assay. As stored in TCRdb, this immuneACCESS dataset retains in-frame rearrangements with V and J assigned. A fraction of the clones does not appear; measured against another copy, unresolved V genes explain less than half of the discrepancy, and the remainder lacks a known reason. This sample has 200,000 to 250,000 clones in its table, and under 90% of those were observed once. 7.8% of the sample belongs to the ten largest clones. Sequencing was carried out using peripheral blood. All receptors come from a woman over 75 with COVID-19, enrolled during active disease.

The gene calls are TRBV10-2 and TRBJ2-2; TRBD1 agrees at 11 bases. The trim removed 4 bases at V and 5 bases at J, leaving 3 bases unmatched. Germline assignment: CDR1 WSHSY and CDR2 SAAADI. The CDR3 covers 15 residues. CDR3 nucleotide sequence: TGCGCCAGCAGTGTCGGGACAGGGGGGACCGGGGAGCTGTTTTTT. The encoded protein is CASSVGTGGTGELFF.

CDR3 residues: CAVGGGSGTDTQYF. The CDR3 DNA is TGTGCCGTGGGCGGCGGGAGCGGTACAGATACGCAGTATTTT. The chain is built from TRBV6-5 and TRBJ2-3; 7 nucleotides agree with TRBD2. CDR1 is MNHEY, CDR2 SVGAGI, per germline. Trimming cost V 11 bases and J 3 bases; bases outside gene matches: 11. This CDR3 is built from 14 residues.

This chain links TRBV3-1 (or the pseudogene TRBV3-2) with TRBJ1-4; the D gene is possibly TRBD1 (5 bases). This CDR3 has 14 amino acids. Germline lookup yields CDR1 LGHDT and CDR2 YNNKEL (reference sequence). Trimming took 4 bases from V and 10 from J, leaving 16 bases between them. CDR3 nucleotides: TGTGCCAGCAGCCTCAGGGAGGGAGCGGGAAAACTGTTTTTT. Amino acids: CASSLREGAGKLFF.

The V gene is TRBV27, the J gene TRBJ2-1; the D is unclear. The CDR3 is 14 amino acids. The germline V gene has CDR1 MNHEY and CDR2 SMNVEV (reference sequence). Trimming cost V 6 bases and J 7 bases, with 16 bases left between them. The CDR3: CASRKLNLGNEQFF. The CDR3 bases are TGTGCCAGCAGGAAGTTAAACCTCGGGAATGAGCAGTTCTTC.

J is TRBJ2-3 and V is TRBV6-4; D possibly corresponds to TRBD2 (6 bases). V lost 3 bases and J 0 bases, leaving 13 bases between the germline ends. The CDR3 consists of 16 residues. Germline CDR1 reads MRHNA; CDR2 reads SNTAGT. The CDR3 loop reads CASSEELARSTDTQYF. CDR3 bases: TGTGCCAGCAGTGAGGAGCTAGCGCGTAGCACAGATACGCAGTATTTT.

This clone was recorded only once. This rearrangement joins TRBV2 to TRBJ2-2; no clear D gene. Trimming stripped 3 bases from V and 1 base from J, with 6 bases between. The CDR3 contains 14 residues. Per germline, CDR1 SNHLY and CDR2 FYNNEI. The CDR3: CASSERRNTGELFF. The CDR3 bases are TGTGCCAGCAGTGAGCGGAGGAACACCGGGGAGCTGTTTTTT. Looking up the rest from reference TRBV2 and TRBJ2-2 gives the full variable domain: EPEVTQTPSHQVTQMGQEVILRCVPISNHLYFYWYRQILGQKVEFLVSFYNNEISEKSEIFDDQFSVERPDGSNFTLKIRSTKLEDSAMYFCASSERRNTGELFFGEGSRLTVL.

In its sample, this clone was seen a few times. The DNA for the CDR3 is TGTGCCAGCAGCTATCAGGGACAGGGCTATGGCTACACCTTC. This sequence encodes CASSYQGQGYGYTF. This chain connects TRBV7-3 to TRBJ1-2; TRBD1 agrees at 9 bases. Trimming at V came to 4 bases and at J to 4 bases, leaving 4 bases not matched to a gene. Looked up from germline, CDR1 is SGHTA and CDR2 is FQGTGA. CDR3 length: 14 amino acids.

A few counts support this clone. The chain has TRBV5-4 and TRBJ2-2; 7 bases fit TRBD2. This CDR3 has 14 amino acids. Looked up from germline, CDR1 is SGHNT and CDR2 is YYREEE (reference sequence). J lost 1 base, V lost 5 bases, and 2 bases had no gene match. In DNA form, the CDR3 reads TGTGCCAGCAGGGGGGGGTGGAACACCGGGGAGCTGTTTTTT. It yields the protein CASRGGWNTGELFF.

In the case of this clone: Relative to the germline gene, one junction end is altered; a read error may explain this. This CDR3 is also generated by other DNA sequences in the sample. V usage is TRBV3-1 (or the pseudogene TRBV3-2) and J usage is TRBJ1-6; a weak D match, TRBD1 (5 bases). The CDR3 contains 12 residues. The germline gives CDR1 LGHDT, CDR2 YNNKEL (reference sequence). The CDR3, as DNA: TGTGCCAGCCGCCAGGGCGATTCACCCCTCCACTTT. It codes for CASRQGDSPLHF.

CDR3 loop: CATRGDREVRNTIYF. In DNA, the CDR3 is TGTGCCACCCGAGGAGACAGGGAAGTTAGAAACACCATATATTTT. The V and J genes are TRBV10-3 and TRBJ1-3; 7 bases fit TRBD1. V lost 10 bases to trimming and J lost 5 bases; unmatched junction nucleotides: 14. The CDR3 runs 15 residues. Per germline, CDR1 ENHRY and CDR2 SYGVKD.

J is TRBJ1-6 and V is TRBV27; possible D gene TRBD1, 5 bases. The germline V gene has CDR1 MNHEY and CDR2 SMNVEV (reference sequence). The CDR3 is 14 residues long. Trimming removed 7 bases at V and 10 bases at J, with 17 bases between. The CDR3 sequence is CASNAGRGPSPLHF. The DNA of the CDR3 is TGTGCCAGCAACGCGGGAAGGGGTCCGTCACCCCTCCACTTT.

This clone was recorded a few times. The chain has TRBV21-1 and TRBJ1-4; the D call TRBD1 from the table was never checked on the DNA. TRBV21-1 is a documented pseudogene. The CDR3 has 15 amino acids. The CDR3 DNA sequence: TGTGCCAGCAGCAAATTGGCAGGGCACCATGAAAAACTGTTTTTT. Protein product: CASSKLAGHHEKLFF.

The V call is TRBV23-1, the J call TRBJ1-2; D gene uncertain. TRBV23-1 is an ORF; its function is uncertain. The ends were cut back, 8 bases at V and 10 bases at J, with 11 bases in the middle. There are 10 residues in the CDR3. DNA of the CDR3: TGCGCCAGCCCTGGGAGAAACTACACCTTC. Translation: CASPGRNYTF.

The CDR3 sequence is CASSFVRGYGYTF. The CDR3 DNA is TGTGCCAGCAGCTTCGTCAGGGGCTATGGCTACACCTTC. The J gene is TRBJ1-2, the V gene TRBV5-6; D may be TRBD1 (6 bases). The CDR3 is 13 residues long. Trimming shortened V by 2 bases and J by 4 bases, and 9 bases separated the two germline ends. The germline V gene has CDR1 SGHDT and CDR2 YYEEEE.

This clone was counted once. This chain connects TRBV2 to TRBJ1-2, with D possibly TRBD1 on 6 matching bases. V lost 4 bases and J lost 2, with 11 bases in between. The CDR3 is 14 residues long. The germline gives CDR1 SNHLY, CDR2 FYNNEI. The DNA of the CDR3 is TGTGCCAGCAGTGTGGGGACAAAGAACTATGGCTACACCTTC. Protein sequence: CASSVGTKNYGYTF.

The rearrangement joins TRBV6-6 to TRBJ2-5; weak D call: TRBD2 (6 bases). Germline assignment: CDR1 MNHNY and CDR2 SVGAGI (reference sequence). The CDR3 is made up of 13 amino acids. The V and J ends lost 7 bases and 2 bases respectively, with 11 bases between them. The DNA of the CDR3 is TGTGCCAGCACAGGGAGGCTGCAAGAGACCCAGTACTTC. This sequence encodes CASTGRLQETQYF.

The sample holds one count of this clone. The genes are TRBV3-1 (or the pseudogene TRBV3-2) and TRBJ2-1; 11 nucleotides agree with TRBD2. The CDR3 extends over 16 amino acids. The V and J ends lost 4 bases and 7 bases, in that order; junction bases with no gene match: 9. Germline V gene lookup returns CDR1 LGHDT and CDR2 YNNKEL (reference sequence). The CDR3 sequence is CASSLWTSGLGNEQFF. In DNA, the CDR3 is TGTGCCAGCAGCCTATGGACTAGCGGGTTGGGGAATGAGCAGTTCTTC.

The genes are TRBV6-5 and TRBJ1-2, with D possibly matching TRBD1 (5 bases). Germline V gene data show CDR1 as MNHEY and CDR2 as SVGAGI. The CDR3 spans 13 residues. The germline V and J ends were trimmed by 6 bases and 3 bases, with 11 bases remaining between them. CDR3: CASSITRDYGYTF. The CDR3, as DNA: TGTGCCAGCAGCATCACCAGGGACTATGGCTACACCTTC.

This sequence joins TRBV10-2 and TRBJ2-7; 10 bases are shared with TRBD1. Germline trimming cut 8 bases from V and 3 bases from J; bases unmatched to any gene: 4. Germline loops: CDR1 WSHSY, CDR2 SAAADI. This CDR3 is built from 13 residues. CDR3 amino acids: CASGTGVSYEQYF. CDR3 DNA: TGCGCCAGCGGGACAGGGGTAAGCTACGAGCAGTACTTC.